Below, 14 T cell receptor beta chains from the same sample are listed, as sequenced in a study of control samples from healthy donors and cancer patients. Libraries were prepared by immunoSEQ multiplex PCR; TCRdb keeps only in-frame clonotypes and omits some of them. The data show some 150,000 clones, 93% seen once. The sample was blood. These TCRs come from a man aged 45-65 years in good health.

The rearrangement joins TRBV10-1 to TRBJ1-4, with TRBD1 matching 10 bases. Germline V gene data show CDR1 as WNHNN and CDR2 as SYGVQD (reference sequence). The CDR3 extends over 15 amino acids. Trimming at V came to 3 bases and at J to 7 bases, leaving 5 bases not matched to a gene. The CDR3 loop is CASSEFGTGVEKLFF. The DNA of the CDR3 is TGCGCCAGCAGTGAATTCGGGACAGGGGTTGAAAAACTGTTTTTT.

The V call is TRBV19, the J call TRBJ2-4; the match to TRBD1 covers 8 bases. Germline CDR1 is LNHDA and CDR2 is SQIVND (reference sequence). The CDR3 has 16 residues. V trimming: 5 bases; J trimming: 1 base; junction bases outside the gene matches: 7. The CDR3 DNA follows: TGTGCCAGTAGTCCAGACAGGGGCTCGGCCAAAAACATTCAGTACTTC. Protein sequence: CASSPDRGSAKNIQYF.

The chain links TRBV5-1 to TRBJ1-6; D is unclear. The V gene's germline CDR1 is SGHRS and CDR2 YFSETQ. V lost 6 bases and J 8 bases, leaving 15 bases between the germline ends. This CDR3 is 14 amino acids long. Here the CDR3 reads CASKSGRNDSPLHF. The CDR3 nucleotides read TGCGCCAGCAAGTCGGGCAGGAACGATTCACCCCTCCACTTT.

This sequence joins TRBV30 and TRBJ2-3, with D perhaps matching TRBD2 (6 bases). Germline CDR1 and CDR2: GTSNPN and SVGIG (reference sequence). This CDR3 comprises 16 residues. V lost 0 bases to trimming and J lost 5 bases, with 18 bases between them. DNA of the CDR3: TGTGCCTGGAGTGTACAAACTAGCAGCCGTCAAGATACGCAGTATTTT. This sequence encodes CAWSVQTSSRQDTQYF.

This clone was detected only once. This chain joins TRBV9 and TRBJ2-2, with a tentative D call TRBD1 (5 bases). Deletions cut 4 bases from V and 0 bases from J, with 7 bases between. There are 14 residues in the CDR3. From germline, CDR1 is SGDLS and CDR2 YYNGEE. The CDR3 here is CASSTRANTGELFF. The CDR3, as DNA: TGTGCCAGCAGCACCAGGGCGAACACCGGGGAGCTGTTTTTT. Together with reference TRBV9 and TRBJ2-2, the CDR3 gives the full variable domain: DSGVTQTPKHLITATGQRVTLRCSPRSGDLSVYWYQQSLDQGLQFLIQYYNGEERAKGNILERFSAQQFPDLHSELNLSSLELGDSALYFCASSTRANTGELFFGEGSRLTVL.

The chain employs TRBV10-3 and TRBJ2-1; D is unclear. From germline, CDR1 is ENHRY and CDR2 SYGVKD. Trimming stripped 0 bases from V and 5 bases from J, with 2 bases between. The CDR3 is made up of 12 amino acids. The chain's CDR3 is CAISESDNEQFF. The CDR3 DNA follows: TGTGCCATCAGTGAGTCCGACAATGAGCAGTTCTTC.

CDR3 region: CASIRGQGGGYTF. The CDR3 DNA is TGTGCCAGCATCAGGGGACAGGGGGGTGGCTACACCTTC. The chain uses TRBV6-5 and TRBJ1-2, with TRBD1 matching 11 bases. Looked up from germline, CDR1 is MNHEY and CDR2 is SVGAGI. The CDR3 is made up of 13 amino acids. The trim removed 7 bases at V and 7 bases at J, leaving 5 bases unmatched.

The V gene is TRBV6-5, the J gene TRBJ1-1; D may be TRBD1 (5 bases). The V end lost 6 bases, the J end lost 6 bases, and 17 bases lay between the germline ends. Germline V gene sequence: CDR1 MNHEY, CDR2 SVGAGI. The CDR3 loop spans 14 amino acids. CDR3: CASSEDGAHAEAFF. Written as DNA, the CDR3 is TGTGCCAGCAGCGAGGATGGGGCTCACGCTGAAGCTTTCTTT.

This clone came up a few times. In nucleotides, the CDR3 is TGTGCCAGCCAAGGGACAGTGAACACTGAAGCTTTCTTT. Residues: CASQGTVNTEAFF. The chain couples TRBV2 to TRBJ1-1; 7 bases align to TRBD1. Per the germline V gene, CDR1 is SNHLY and CDR2 is FYNNEI. The CDR3 runs 13 residues. V shed 8 bases and J 0 bases; nucleotides not matched to a gene: 3. The full variable domain, in which reference TRBV2 and TRBJ1-1 provide the parts outside the CDR3, is EPEVTQTPSHQVTQMGQEVILRCVPISNHLYFYWYRQILGQKVEFLVSFYNNEISEKSEIFDDQFSVERPDGSNFTLKIRSTKLEDSAMYFCASQGTVNTEAFFGQGTRLTVV.

The chain couples TRBV2 to TRBJ1-4; D not resolved. Trimming took off 1 base at V and 3 bases at J, with 12 bases between the two ends. The CDR3 contains 16 residues. Germline-derived CDR1 and CDR2 are SNHLY and FYNNEI. The CDR3 bases are TGTGCCAGCAGTGAAGACCACCCGGGCGCTAATGAAAAACTGTTTTTT. Its translation is CASSEDHPGANEKLFF.

V and J are TRBV6-5 and TRBJ2-7, with D maybe TRBD2 (5 bases). V dropped 0 bases and J dropped 4 bases, with 16 bases sitting between them. Per germline, CDR1 MNHEY and CDR2 SVGAGI. This CDR3 region has 16 residues. The CDR3: CASSYSHVRAEYEQYF. In DNA form, the CDR3 reads TGTGCCAGCAGTTACTCCCACGTCAGAGCGGAGTACGAGCAGTACTTC.

V and J are TRBV3-1 (or the pseudogene TRBV3-2) and TRBJ2-5; D gene ambiguous. V was clipped by 2 bases and J by 2 bases, with 3 bases between them. The CDR3 is made up of 12 amino acids. CDR1 and CDR2 (germline): LGHDT, YNNKEL (reference sequence). This CDR3 reads CASSQSQETQYF. CDR3 DNA sequence: TGTGCCAGCAGCCAATCTCAAGAGACCCAGTACTTC.

V usage is TRBV20-1 and J usage is TRBJ2-7; the match to TRBD2 covers 7 bases. Germline V gives CDR1 DFQATT, CDR2 SNEGSKA (reference sequence). The ends lost 8 bases at V and 6 bases at J; junction bases unmatched: 7. This CDR3 region has 11 residues. CDR3 amino acids: CSTKWGGEQYF. The CDR3 nucleotides read TGCAGTACGAAATGGGGGGGCGAGCAGTACTTC.

The gene calls are TRBV4-2 and TRBJ2-5, with TRBD2 matching 8 bases. The J segment lost 5 bases and the V segment lost 4 bases, leaving 15 bases of the junction unmatched. Germline values: CDR1 LGHNA, CDR2 YNFKEQ. CDR3 length: 17 amino acids. Here the CDR3 reads CASSPRPEAGGWETQYF. The CDR3 DNA reads TGTGCCAGCAGCCCAAGACCGGAGGCGGGAGGTTGGGAGACCCAGTACTTC.